These 21 T cell receptor beta chains originate from one sample sequenced in a study of shared clonotypes between healthy human individuals. The table came from immunoSEQ multiplex PCR; TCRdb's copy has only in-frame clones and leaves some out. The sample lists about 470,000 clones; 70% to 80% were seen once. Sequencing input: PBMCs. The receptors come from a woman aged 40 to 49 in good health. Some clones in this sample may be carry-over from other donors' samples.

J is TRBJ2-1 and V is TRBV28, with D hard to call. V shed 7 bases and J shed 3 bases, with 13 bases lying between them. The CDR3 extends over 14 amino acids. Germline CDR1 reads MDHEN; CDR2 reads SYDVKM. CDR3 in amino acids: CASTPRALYNEQFF. The CDR3 DNA is TGTGCCAGCACCCCCCGAGCACTCTACAATGAGCAGTTCTTC. The whole variable domain, remainder taken from reference TRBV28 and TRBJ2-1, is DVKVTQSSRYLVKRTGEKVFLECVQDMDHENMFWYRQDPGLGLRLIYFSYDVKMKEKGDIPEGYSVSREKKERFSLILESASTNQTSMYLCASTPRALYNEQFFGPGTRLTVL.

The table lists this clone with a few counts. The chain uses TRBV7-9 and TRBJ2-2; the D gene is possibly TRBD1 (5 bases). Germline CDR1 is SEHNR and CDR2 is FQNEAQ (reference sequence). This CDR3 is 17 amino acids long. V was trimmed by 5 bases and J by 0 bases, leaving 16 bases between them. The CDR3 spells CASSPGHTRTNTGELFF. DNA for the CDR3: TGTGCCAGCAGCCCAGGGCATACCCGAACGAACACCGGGGAGCTGTTTTTT.

V usage is TRBV5-1 and J usage is TRBJ2-7, with D uncertain. This CDR3 spans 15 amino acids. The V gene lost 0 bases and the J gene lost 1 base, with 11 bases spanning the gap. Germline V CDR1 and CDR2: SGHRS, YFSETQ. The CDR3 DNA sequence: TGCGCCAGCAGCTTGGGGGATCCCTATTCCTACGAGCAGTACTTC. Protein sequence: CASSLGDPYSYEQYF.

This clone was detected once. The chain carries TRBV6-1 and TRBJ2-7, with 7 nucleotides matching TRBD2. V lost 2 bases and J lost 0; bases outside the gene matches: 4. Germline V CDR1 and CDR2: MNHNS, SASEGT. This CDR3 region has 15 residues. The CDR3 DNA is TGTGCCAGCAGTGAATCGGCGGGAGCCTCCTACGAGCAGTACTTC. Its translation is CASSESAGASYEQYF.

V gene TRBV10-3 combines with J gene TRBJ1-3; D perhaps matches TRBD1 (5 bases). Between the trimmed V and J ends, which lost 4 bases and 0 bases, there was a span of 7 bases. Germline CDR1 reads ENHRY; CDR2 reads SYGVKD. The CDR3 is 14 residues long. This CDR3 is CAISVDTSGNTIYF. The CDR3 coding sequence is TGTGCCATCAGTGTGGACACCTCTGGAAACACCATATATTTT.

The chain has TRBV4-2 and TRBJ2-3, with TRBD2 matching over 11 bases. Germline assignment: CDR1 LGHNA and CDR2 YNFKEQ. J gave up 1 base and V 3 bases, and 3 bases lay outside the gene matches. The CDR3 contains 16 residues. The CDR3 nucleotides read TGTGCCAGCAGCCAGCCGGGACTAGCGGGCACAGATACGCAGTATTTT. This encodes CASSQPGLAGTDTQYF.

DNA for the CDR3: TGTGCCCCACCCCACCGCTTGAGGCGGTTCTTC. It yields the protein CAPPHRLRRFF. The chain joins TRBV15 to TRBJ2-1, with D uncertain. The CDR3 is made up of 11 amino acids. Germline CDR1 LNHNV, CDR2 YYDKDF (reference sequence). The V gene lost 11 bases and the J gene lost 15 bases, with 20 bases spanning the gap. Filled out from reference TRBV15 and TRBJ2-1, the complete variable domain reads DAMVIQNPRYQVTQFGKPVTLSCSQTLNHNVMYWYQQKSSQAPKLLFHYYDKDFNNEADTPDNFQSRRPNTSFCFLDIRSPGLGDTAMYLCAPPHRLRRFFGPGTRLTVL.

This chain connects TRBV28 to TRBJ1-5; TRBD1 matches at 9 bases. The CDR3 consists of 18 residues. Trimming took 6 bases from V and 2 from J; bases not matched to a gene: 14. Germline V CDR1 and CDR2: MDHEN, SYDVKM. Here the CDR3 DNA reads TGTGCCAGCAGCTCCGGGACAGGGAACGTAAATGGCAATCAGCCCCAGCATTTT. Translation gives CASSSGTGNVNGNQPQHF.

The J gene is TRBJ2-7, the V gene TRBV5-5; 8 nucleotides line up with TRBD1. Germline trimming cut 0 bases from V and 3 bases from J; bases unmatched to any gene: 11. The CDR3 runs to 17 residues. Germline V gene lookup returns CDR1 SGHKS and CDR2 YYEKEE (reference sequence). The CDR3 nucleotides are TGTGCCAGCAGCTTGGGACTCGACAGGGGCGTTGTCTACGAGCAGTACTTC. This translates into CASSLGLDRGVVYEQYF. Full variable domain (outside the CDR3, taken from reference TRBV5-5 and TRBJ2-7): DAGVTQSPTHLIKTRGQQVTLRCSPISGHKSVSWYQQVLGQGPQFIFQYYEKEERGRGNFPDRFSARQFPNYSSELNVNALLLGDSALYLCASSLGLDRGVVYEQYFGPGTRLTVT.

The rearrangement links TRBV9 to TRBJ1-4; no firm D call. The V and J ends lost 3 bases and 11 bases respectively, with 8 bases between them. The germline V gene has CDR1 SGDLS and CDR2 YYNGEE. CDR3 size: 11 residues. The CDR3 spells CASSADQKLFF. The CDR3 nucleotides read TGTGCCAGCAGCGCCGACCAGAAACTGTTTTTT.

CDR3 region: CASSPQGVNTIYF. CDR3 nucleotides: TGTGCCAGCAGCCCTCAGGGGGTAAACACCATATATTTT. The chain is built from TRBV9 and TRBJ1-3; 7 nucleotides align to TRBD1. The V and J ends lost 4 bases and 6 bases, in that order; junction bases with no gene match: 4. Germline CDR1 reads SGDLS; CDR2 reads YYNGEE. The CDR3 loop spans 13 amino acids.

This clone was seen a handful of times. The chain is built from TRBV9 and TRBJ2-2; D gene ambiguous. The V end lost 5 bases, the J end lost 0 bases, and 5 bases lay between the germline ends. Germline CDR1 is SGDLS and CDR2 is YYNGEE. CDR3 size: 13 residues. The CDR3 DNA sequence: TGTGCCAGCAGTCGATCGAACACCGGGGAGCTGTTTTTT. This codes for CASSRSNTGELFF.

The genes are TRBV6-5 and TRBJ2-1, with D perhaps TRBD1 (6 bases). Looked up from germline, CDR1 is MNHEY and CDR2 is SVGAGI. The V end lost 2 bases, the J end lost 12 bases, and 14 bases lay between the germline ends. The CDR3 spans 13 residues. The CDR3 nucleotides are TGTGCCAGCAGTTACCGGGCCGGGACACTGCAGTTCTTC. Residues: CASSYRAGTLQFF.

The rearrangement links TRBV5-1 to TRBJ1-2; D gene unclear. Trimming stripped 0 bases from V and 5 bases from J, with 11 bases between. The CDR3 loop spans 14 amino acids. Per germline, CDR1 SGHRS and CDR2 YFSETQ. CDR3 coding DNA: TGCGCCAGCAGCTTGGGGCCAGCCCGTTATGGCTACACCTTC. It is translated as CASSLGPARYGYTF.

This chain links TRBV11-2 with TRBJ1-3, with D tentatively TRBD1 (6 bases). V dropped 2 bases and J dropped 2 bases, with 16 bases sitting between them. This CDR3 is built from 17 residues. Germline assignment: CDR1 SGHAT and CDR2 FQNNGV. CDR3 amino acids: CASSLMGAGTPGNTIYF. CDR3 DNA: TGTGCCAGCAGCTTAATGGGGGCCGGGACACCTGGAAACACCATATATTTT.

This clone was counted a few times. V usage is TRBV29-1 and J usage is TRBJ2-2; D call uncertain. Germline values: CDR1 SQVTM, CDR2 ANQGSEA. V lost 0 bases and J lost 7, with 15 bases in between. The CDR3 has 15 residues. CDR3 in DNA: TGCAGCGTTGAAGATGGGGATAAGCCTGTCGGGGAGCTGTTTTTT. It codes for CSVEDGDKPVGELFF.

V gene TRBV29-1 combines with J gene TRBJ2-3; TRBD2 matches at 8 bases. The CDR3 length is 16 residues. With V trimmed by 6 bases and J by 3 bases, 14 bases remained unmatched. Germline V gene lookup returns CDR1 SQVTM and CDR2 ANQGSEA. This chain's CDR3 is CSVVRAGGRPTDTQYF. In DNA, the CDR3 is TGCAGCGTGGTCCGGGCGGGCGGGAGGCCGACAGATACGCAGTATTTT.

The gene calls are TRBV19 and TRBJ1-5, with TRBD1 matching 8 bases. Germline V gene lookup returns CDR1 LNHDA and CDR2 SQIVND (reference sequence). Unmatched junction bases numbered 6, after V lost 4 bases and J lost 4 bases. The CDR3 totals 15 residues. CDR3: CASSTGQDFNQPQHF. CDR3 nucleotides: TGTGCCAGTAGTACGGGACAGGACTTTAATCAGCCCCAGCATTTT.

This clone occurred once. This chain joins TRBV11-2 and TRBJ2-5; 8 bases match TRBD1. This CDR3 contains 14 residues. The V gene's germline CDR1 is SGHAT and CDR2 FQNNGV. Trimming removed 4 bases from V and 4 bases from J; junction bases left unmatched: 5. CDR3 protein: CASSSSDRAETQYF. In DNA, the CDR3 is TGTGCCAGCAGCTCGTCGGACAGGGCAGAGACCCAGTACTTC. Full variable domain (outside the CDR3, taken from reference TRBV11-2 and TRBJ2-5): EAGVAQSPRYKIIEKRQSVAFWCNPISGHATLYWYQQILGQGPKLLIQFQNNGVVDDSQLPKDRFSAERLKGVDSTLKIQPAKLEDSAVYLCASSSSDRAETQYFGPGTRLLVL.

This chain connects TRBV7-2 to TRBJ1-1, with D unresolved. V lost 6 bases and J lost 3, with 14 bases in between. Per germline, CDR1 SGHTA and CDR2 FQGNSA. The CDR3 is 14 residues long. DNA for the CDR3: TGTGCCAGCAGTTTTAGTCATAGGGACACTGAAGCTTTCTTT. Translation gives CASSFSHRDTEAFF.

The gene calls are TRBV10-3 and TRBJ2-7; the match to TRBD2 covers 7 bases. Trimming at V came to 4 bases and at J to 2 bases, leaving 11 bases not matched to a gene. Germline values: CDR1 ENHRY, CDR2 SYGVKD. CDR3 length: 16 amino acids. CDR3 bases: TGTGCCATCAGTGTCCTTTCCGGGACTACCACCTACGAGCAGTACTTC. It codes for CAISVLSGTTTYEQYF.